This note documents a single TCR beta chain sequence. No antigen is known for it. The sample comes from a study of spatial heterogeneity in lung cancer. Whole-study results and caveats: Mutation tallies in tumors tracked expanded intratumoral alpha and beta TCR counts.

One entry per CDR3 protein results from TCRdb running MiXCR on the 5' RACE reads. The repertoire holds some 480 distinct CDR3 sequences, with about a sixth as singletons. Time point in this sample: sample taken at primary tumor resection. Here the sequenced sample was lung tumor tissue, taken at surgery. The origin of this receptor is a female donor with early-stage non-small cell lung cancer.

CDR3 sequence: CSASSSRLWDTQYF. Written as DNA, the CDR3 is TGCAGTGCTAGTTCGAGCAGGTTGTGGGATACGCAGTATTTT. V gene TRBV20-1 combines with J gene TRBJ2-3; no definite D call. Trimming removed 3 bases at V and 6 bases at J, with 16 bases between. The germline gives CDR1 DFQATT, CDR2 SNEGSKA (reference sequence). This CDR3 contains 14 residues.